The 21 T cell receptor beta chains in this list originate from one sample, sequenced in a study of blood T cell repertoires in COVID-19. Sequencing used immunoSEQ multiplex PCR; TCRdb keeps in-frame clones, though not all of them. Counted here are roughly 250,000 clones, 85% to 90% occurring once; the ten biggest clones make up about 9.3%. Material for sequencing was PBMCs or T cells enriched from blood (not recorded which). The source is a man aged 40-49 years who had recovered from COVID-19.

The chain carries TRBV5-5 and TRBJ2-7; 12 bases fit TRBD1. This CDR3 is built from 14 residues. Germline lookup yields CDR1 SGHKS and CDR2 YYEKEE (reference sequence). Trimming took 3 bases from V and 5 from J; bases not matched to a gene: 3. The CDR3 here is CASSWDRGRDEQYF. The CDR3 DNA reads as TGTGCCAGCAGCTGGGACAGGGGGCGGGACGAGCAGTACTTC.

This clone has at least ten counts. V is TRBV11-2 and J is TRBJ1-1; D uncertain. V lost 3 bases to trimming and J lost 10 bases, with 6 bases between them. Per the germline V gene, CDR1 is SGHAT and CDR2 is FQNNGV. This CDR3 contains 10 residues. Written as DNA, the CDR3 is TGTGCCAGCAGCTTCGGTGGAGCTTTCTTT. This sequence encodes CASSFGGAFF. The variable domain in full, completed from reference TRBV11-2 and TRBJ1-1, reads EAGVAQSPRYKIIEKRQSVAFWCNPISGHATLYWYQQILGQGPKLLIQFQNNGVVDDSQLPKDRFSAERLKGVDSTLKIQPAKLEDSAVYLCASSFGGAFFGQGTRLTVV.

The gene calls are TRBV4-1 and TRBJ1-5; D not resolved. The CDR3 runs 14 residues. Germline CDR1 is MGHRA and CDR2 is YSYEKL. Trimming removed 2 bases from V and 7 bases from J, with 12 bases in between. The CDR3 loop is CASSQREARQPQHF. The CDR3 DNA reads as TGCGCCAGCAGCCAACGAGAGGCACGGCAGCCCCAGCATTTT.

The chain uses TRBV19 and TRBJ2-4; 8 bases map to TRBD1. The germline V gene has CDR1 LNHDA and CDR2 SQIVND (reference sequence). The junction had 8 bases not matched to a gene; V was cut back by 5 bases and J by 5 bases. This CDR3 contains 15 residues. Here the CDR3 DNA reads TGTGCCAGTAGTGAACATCCGACAGGGGAAAACATTCAGTACTTC. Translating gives CASSEHPTGENIQYF.

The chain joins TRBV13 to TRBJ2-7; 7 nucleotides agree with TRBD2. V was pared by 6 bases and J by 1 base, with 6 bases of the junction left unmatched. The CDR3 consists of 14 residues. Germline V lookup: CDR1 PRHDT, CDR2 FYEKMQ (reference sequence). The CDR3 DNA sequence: TGTGCCAGCAGGGTAGGCGGGAGTTCCTACGAGCAGTACTTC. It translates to CASRVGGSSYEQYF.

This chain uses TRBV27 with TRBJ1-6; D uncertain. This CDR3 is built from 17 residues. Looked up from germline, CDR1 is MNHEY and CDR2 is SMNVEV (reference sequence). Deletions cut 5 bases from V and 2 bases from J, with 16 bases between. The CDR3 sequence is CASSHREWGTYNSPLHF. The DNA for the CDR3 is TGTGCCAGCAGTCACCGGGAGTGGGGAACCTATAATTCACCCCTCCACTTT.

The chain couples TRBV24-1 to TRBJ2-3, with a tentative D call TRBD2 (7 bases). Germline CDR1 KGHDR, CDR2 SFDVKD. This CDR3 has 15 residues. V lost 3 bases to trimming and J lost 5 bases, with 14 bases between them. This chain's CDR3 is CATSDRGGPRDTQYF. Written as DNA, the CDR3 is TGTGCCACCAGTGATAGGGGGGGGCCGCGAGATACGCAGTATTTT.

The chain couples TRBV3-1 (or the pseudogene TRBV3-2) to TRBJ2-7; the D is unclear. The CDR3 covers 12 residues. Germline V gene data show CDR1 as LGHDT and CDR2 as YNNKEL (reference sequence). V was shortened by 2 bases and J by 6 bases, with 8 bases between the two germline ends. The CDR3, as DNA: TGTGCCAGCAGCCAAACATCGGGCGAGCAGTACTTC. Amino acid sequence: CASSQTSGEQYF.

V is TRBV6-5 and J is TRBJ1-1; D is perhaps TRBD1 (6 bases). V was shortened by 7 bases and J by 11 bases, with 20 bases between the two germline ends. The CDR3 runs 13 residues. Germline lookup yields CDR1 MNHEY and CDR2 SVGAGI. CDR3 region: CASKDRSREGAFF. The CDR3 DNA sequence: TGTGCCAGCAAGGACAGATCCCGAGAAGGGGCTTTCTTT.

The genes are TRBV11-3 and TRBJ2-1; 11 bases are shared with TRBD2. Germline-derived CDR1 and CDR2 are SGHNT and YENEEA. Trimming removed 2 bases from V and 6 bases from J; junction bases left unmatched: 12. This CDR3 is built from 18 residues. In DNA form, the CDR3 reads TGTGCCAGCAGCTTATATCATAGCGGGGGGGCCGCCGGCAATGAGCAGTTCTTC. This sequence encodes CASSLYHSGGAAGNEQFF.

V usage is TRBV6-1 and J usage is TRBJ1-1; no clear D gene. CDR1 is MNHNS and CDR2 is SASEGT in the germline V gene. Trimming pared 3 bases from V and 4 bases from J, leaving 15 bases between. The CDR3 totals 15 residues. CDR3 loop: CASSDRRAPRTEAFF. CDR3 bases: TGTGCCAGCAGTGACAGGCGGGCCCCCCGCACTGAAGCTTTCTTT.

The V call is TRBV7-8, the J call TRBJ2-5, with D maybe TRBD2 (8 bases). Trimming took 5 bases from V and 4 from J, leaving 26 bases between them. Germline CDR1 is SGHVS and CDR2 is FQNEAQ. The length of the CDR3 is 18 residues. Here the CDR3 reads CASSPPGGGEVIIETQYF. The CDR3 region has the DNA TGTGCCAGCAGCCCTCCGGGAGGGGGCGAAGTTATTATAGAGACCCAGTACTTC.

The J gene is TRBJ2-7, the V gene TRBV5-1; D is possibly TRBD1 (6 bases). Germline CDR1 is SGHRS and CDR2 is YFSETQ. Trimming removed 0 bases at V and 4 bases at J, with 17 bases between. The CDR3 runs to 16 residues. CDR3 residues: CASSLGLSGVGYEQYF. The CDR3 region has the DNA TGCGCCAGCAGCTTGGGTTTATCAGGGGTCGGGTACGAGCAGTACTTC.

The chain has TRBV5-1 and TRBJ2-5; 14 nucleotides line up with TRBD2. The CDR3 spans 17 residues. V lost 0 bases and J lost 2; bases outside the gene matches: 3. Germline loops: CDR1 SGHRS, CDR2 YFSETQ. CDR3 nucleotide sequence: TGCGCCAGCAGCTTGGGACTAGCGGGAGGGATACAAGAGACCCAGTACTTC. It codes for CASSLGLAGGIQETQYF.

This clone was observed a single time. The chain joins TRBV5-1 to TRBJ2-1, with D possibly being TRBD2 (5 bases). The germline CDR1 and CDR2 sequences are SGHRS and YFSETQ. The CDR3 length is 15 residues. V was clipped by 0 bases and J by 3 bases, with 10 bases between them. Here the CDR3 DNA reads TGCGCCAGCAGCTTGGAACTAGATGGCTACAATGAGCAGTTCTTC. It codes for CASSLELDGYNEQFF.

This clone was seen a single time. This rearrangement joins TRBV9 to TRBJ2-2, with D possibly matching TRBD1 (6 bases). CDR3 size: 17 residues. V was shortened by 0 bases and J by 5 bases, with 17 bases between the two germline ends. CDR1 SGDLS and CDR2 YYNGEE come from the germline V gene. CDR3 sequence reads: CASSVATGRGWTGELFF. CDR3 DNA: TGTGCCAGCAGCGTAGCTACGGGAAGGGGGTGGACCGGGGAGCTGTTTTTT. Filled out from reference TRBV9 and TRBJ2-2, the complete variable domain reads DSGVTQTPKHLITATGQRVTLRCSPRSGDLSVYWYQQSLDQGLQFLIQYYNGEERAKGNILERFSAQQFPDLHSELNLSSLELGDSALYFCASSVATGRGWTGELFFGEGSRLTVL.

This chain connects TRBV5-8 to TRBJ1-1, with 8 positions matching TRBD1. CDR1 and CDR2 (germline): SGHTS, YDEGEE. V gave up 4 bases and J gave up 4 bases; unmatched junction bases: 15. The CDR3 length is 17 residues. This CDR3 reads CASSPDRVGGEGTEAFF. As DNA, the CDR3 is TGTGCCAGCAGCCCGGACAGGGTCGGGGGTGAGGGCACTGAAGCTTTCTTT. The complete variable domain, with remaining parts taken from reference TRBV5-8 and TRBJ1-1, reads EAGVTQSPTHLIKTRGQQATLRCSPISGHTSVYWYQQALGLGLQFLLWYDEGEERNRGNFPPRFSGRQFPNYSSELNVNALELEDSALYLCASSPDRVGGEGTEAFFGQGTRLTVV.

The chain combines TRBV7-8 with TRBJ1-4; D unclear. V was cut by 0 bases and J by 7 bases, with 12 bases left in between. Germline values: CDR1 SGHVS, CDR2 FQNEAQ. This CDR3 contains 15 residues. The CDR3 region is CASSLAPGVGEKLFF. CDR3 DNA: TGTGCCAGCAGCTTAGCGCCCGGGGTCGGTGAAAAACTGTTTTTT.

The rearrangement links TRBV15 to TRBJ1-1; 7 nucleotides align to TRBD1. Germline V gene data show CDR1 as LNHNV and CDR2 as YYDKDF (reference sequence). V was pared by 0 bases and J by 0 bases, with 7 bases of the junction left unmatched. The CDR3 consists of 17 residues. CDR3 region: CATSRDFGDRVNTEAFF. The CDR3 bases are TGTGCCACCAGCAGAGATTTCGGGGACAGAGTGAACACTGAAGCTTTCTTT.

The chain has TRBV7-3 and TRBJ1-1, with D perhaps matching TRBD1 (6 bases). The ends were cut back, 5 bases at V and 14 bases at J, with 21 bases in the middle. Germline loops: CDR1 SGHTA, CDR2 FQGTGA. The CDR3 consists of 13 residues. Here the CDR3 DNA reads TGTGCCAGCAGCCATGGACGGGACAAGCCTGCATTCTTT. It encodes CASSHGRDKPAFF.

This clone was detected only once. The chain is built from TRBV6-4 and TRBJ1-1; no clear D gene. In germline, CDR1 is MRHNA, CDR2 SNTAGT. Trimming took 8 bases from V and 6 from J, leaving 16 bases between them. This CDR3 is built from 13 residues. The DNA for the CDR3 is TGTGCCAGCTGGCGCGGCTATCCCGCTGAAGCTTTCTTT. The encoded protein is CASWRGYPAEAFF.